The present TCR beta chain was sequenced within a study of CD8+ T cells in alopecia areata. Study information: It was oral tofacitinib, at 5 to 10 mg twice daily, that treated patients received.

Separation by sorting yielded CD4+ and CD8+ T cells from PBMCs. The CDR3 sequence is 13 residues long. V gave up 5 bases and J gave up 5 bases, with 12 bases separating them. Germline V gives CDR1 SNHLY, CDR2 FYNNEI. Reverse transcription of extracted RNA yielded cDNA, which provided the sequencing template. Libraries were prepared by immunoSEQ multiplex PCR; TCRdb keeps only in-frame clonotypes and omits some of them. The profile shows 100,000 to 150,000 clones, under 40% of them singletons. Sequencing was performed on CD4+ T cells sorted from blood. This sequence originates from a human donor with alopecia areata. The chain has TRBV2 and TRBJ2-5, with TRBD1 as a possible D gene (6 bases). As DNA, the CDR3 is TGTGCCAGCAGTCCACAGGGCAGGGAGACCCAGTACTTC. Protein product: CASSPQGRETQYF.